These 27 T cell receptor beta chains originate from one sample sequenced in a study of blood T cell repertoires in COVID-19. Produced via immunoSEQ multiplex PCR; TCRdb's table is partial and in-frame only. This table has 200,000 to 250,000 clones, 65% to 85% appearing once. What was sequenced was PBMCs or T cells enriched from blood (not recorded which). All receptors come from a woman in her sixties who had recovered from COVID-19.

The chain is built from TRBV5-1 and TRBJ2-7; the match to TRBD2 covers 9 bases. Germline values: CDR1 SGHRS, CDR2 YFSETQ. The CDR3 has 16 residues. V gave up 0 bases and J gave up 5 bases; unmatched junction bases: 9. CDR3 nucleotide sequence: TGCGCCAGCAGCTTGGATTTAGCGGGAGAAGAGGACGAGCAGTACTTC. Its protein product is CASSLDLAGEEDEQYF. The full variable domain, completed using reference TRBV5-1 and TRBJ2-7, is KAGVTQTPRYLIKTRGQQVTLSCSPISGHRSVSWYQQTPGQGLQFLFEYFSETQRNKGNFPGRFSGRQFSNSRSEMNVSTLELGDSALYLCASSLDLAGEEDEQYFGPGTRLTVT.

V is TRBV7-2 and J is TRBJ2-3; the match to TRBD2 covers 13 bases. This CDR3 region has 16 residues. Losses at the gene ends were 5 bases for V and 3 bases for J; bases not matched to a gene: 5. Germline V CDR1 and CDR2: SGHTA, FQGNSA. CDR3 nucleotides: TGTGCCAGCAGCGGTCGACTAGCGGGAGGTACAGATACGCAGTATTTT. Encoded protein: CASSGRLAGGTDTQYF. Looking up the rest from reference TRBV7-2 and TRBJ2-3 gives the full variable domain: GAGVSQSPSNKVTEKGKDVELRCDPISGHTALYWYRQSLGQGLEFLIYFQGNSAPDKSGLPSDRFSAERTGGSVSTLTIQRTQQEDSAVYLCASSGRLAGGTDTQYFGPGTRLTVL.

The gene calls are TRBV15 and TRBJ1-1, with a weak D call TRBD1 (5 bases). Germline CDR1 and CDR2: LNHNV and YYDKDF (reference sequence). The CDR3 consists of 13 residues. Trimming shortened V by 4 bases and J by 1 base, and 7 bases separated the two germline ends. The CDR3 sequence: CATSITGNTEAFF. CDR3 nucleotides: TGTGCCACCAGCATTACAGGGAACACTGAAGCTTTCTTT.

About this clone itself: Compared with germline, one end of the junction differs, possibly owing to a read error. The chain is built from TRBV13 and TRBJ2-3; tentatively, D is TRBD2 (5 bases). The CDR3 is made up of 12 amino acids. Germline V gives CDR1 PRHDT, CDR2 FYEKMQ (reference sequence). Here the CDR3 reads CASEGDTDTQYF. The CDR3 DNA reads as TGCGCGTCCGAGGGAGACACAGATACGCAGTATTTT.

The chain employs TRBV19 and TRBJ1-5; D is unclear. This CDR3 is 14 amino acids long. The germline V gene has CDR1 LNHDA and CDR2 SQIVND (reference sequence). The V end lost 5 bases, the J end lost 2 bases, and 10 bases lay between the germline ends. Here the CDR3 DNA reads TGTGCCAGTAGTGCCAGGCATGGCAATCAGCCCCAGCATTTT. It encodes CASSARHGNQPQHF.

The chain couples TRBV19 to TRBJ1-1, with 8 bases matching TRBD1. There are 15 residues in the CDR3. Germline V gene data show CDR1 as LNHDA and CDR2 as SQIVND (reference sequence). J was trimmed by 5 bases and V by 7 bases; bases with no gene match: 12. CDR3 in DNA: TGTGCCAGTATCGAGGACCGACAGGGGTGGACTGAAGCTTTCTTT. Protein product: CASIEDRQGWTEAFF.

This rearrangement joins TRBV5-1 to TRBJ2-4; 7 bases line up with TRBD1. V was pared by 2 bases and J by 7 bases, with 3 bases of the junction left unmatched. The CDR3 runs 13 residues. Germline V gene sequence: CDR1 SGHRS, CDR2 YFSETQ. In DNA, the CDR3 is TGCGCCAGCAGCTTACAGGGGAATAACATTCAGTACTTC. This translates into CASSLQGNNIQYF.

V and J are TRBV10-3 and TRBJ2-1, with TRBD2 matching over 7 bases. The CDR3 runs to 14 residues. With 3 bases clipped from V and 8 bases from J, the junction kept 7 bases outside the gene matches. The germline V gene encodes CDR1 ENHRY and CDR2 SYGVKD. CDR3 residues: CAISEGGGVDEQFF. DNA for the CDR3: TGTGCCATCAGTGAAGGTGGGGGGGTGGATGAGCAGTTCTTC.

The chain is built from TRBV29-1 and TRBJ1-1; 7 bases fit TRBD1. CDR3 size: 16 residues. The germline CDR1 and CDR2 sequences are SQVTM and ANQGSEA. J lost 1 base, V lost 5 bases, and 13 bases had no gene match. The CDR3 region is CSVFFYPGQPNTEAFF. The DNA for the CDR3 is TGCAGCGTTTTTTTTTATCCGGGACAGCCGAACACTGAAGCTTTCTTT.

Of note for this clone: This same CDR3 is encoded by further DNA sequences in the sample. This rearrangement joins TRBV12-3 or TRBV12-4 to TRBJ1-1, with D maybe TRBD1 (5 bases). The germline V and J ends were trimmed by 3 bases and 3 bases, with 8 bases remaining between them. The CDR3 has 13 amino acids. The CDR3 region is CASSFGRDTEAFF. The CDR3 region has the DNA TGTGCCAGCAGTTTTGGCAGGGACACTGAAGCTTTCTTT.

There are a few counts of this clone. Distinct nucleotide sequences in the sample also encode this CDR3. The J gene is TRBJ2-3, the V gene TRBV5-1; possibly TRBD1 for D (5 bases). Germline lookup yields CDR1 SGHRS and CDR2 YFSETQ. Trimming cost V 0 bases and J 0 bases, with 8 bases left between them. The CDR3 is 15 residues long. CDR3 nucleotides: TGCGCCAGCAGCTTGGGGGGCTCTAGCACAGATACGCAGTATTTT. Translating it yields CASSLGGSSTDTQYF.

This chain links TRBV7-2 with TRBJ2-5; 7 bases are a match to TRBD2. The V segment lost 7 bases and the J segment 2 bases; nucleotides outside the gene matches: 7. Germline values: CDR1 SGHTA, CDR2 FQGNSA. The CDR3 length is 14 residues. CDR3 coding DNA: TGTGCCAGCACAGTGGGGGGGAGTCAAGAGACCCAGTACTTC. Residues: CASTVGGSQETQYF.

The chain employs TRBV7-8 and TRBJ2-1; the match to TRBD2 covers 7 bases. Germline lookup yields CDR1 SGHVS and CDR2 FQNEAQ. Trimming at V came to 4 bases and at J to 7 bases, leaving 7 bases not matched to a gene. The CDR3 is made up of 14 amino acids. This chain's CDR3 is CASSSGLEVNEQFF. CDR3 DNA sequence: TGTGCCAGCAGCTCCGGACTAGAGGTAAATGAGCAGTTCTTC.

The J gene is TRBJ2-1, the V gene TRBV3-1 (or the pseudogene TRBV3-2); 14 nucleotides align to TRBD2. Germline loops: CDR1 LGHDT, CDR2 YNNKEL (reference sequence). V gave up 0 bases and J gave up 8 bases; unmatched junction bases: 3. The CDR3 loop spans 16 amino acids. This chain's CDR3 is CASSQEGLAGVYEQFF. The CDR3 DNA reads as TGTGCCAGCAGCCAAGAGGGACTAGCGGGGGTCTATGAGCAGTTCTTC.

This clone was detected only a few times. The rearrangement uses TRBV6-5 and TRBJ2-1; 9 nucleotides match TRBD1. The CDR3 spans 14 residues. The germline CDR1 and CDR2 sequences are MNHEY and SVGAGI. V lost 5 bases, J lost 5 bases, and 4 bases stayed unmatched. The CDR3 loop is CASSRGQGHNEQFF. The CDR3, as DNA: TGTGCCAGCAGTCGGGGACAGGGCCACAATGAGCAGTTCTTC.

The chain uses TRBV14 and TRBJ2-7; 8 bases are shared with TRBD2. The CDR3 is 12 amino acids. From germline, CDR1 is SGHDN and CDR2 FVKESK. The junction had 5 bases not matched to a gene; V was cut back by 3 bases and J by 10 bases. The CDR3, as DNA: TGTGCCAGCAGCCACTCGGGAGGGTTCCAGTACTTC. This encodes CASSHSGGFQYF.

The CDR3 DNA sequence: TGTGCCAGCAGTCTTCGACTAGCTACAGATACGCAGTATTTT. This translates into CASSLRLATDTQYF. The chain combines TRBV6-2 or TRBV6-3 with TRBJ2-3; 7 bases match TRBD2. Germline loops: CDR1 MNHEY, CDR2 SVGEGT. V gave up 5 bases and J gave up 3 bases; unmatched junction bases: 5. The CDR3 extends over 14 amino acids.

This rearrangement joins TRBV19 to TRBJ2-7; weak D call: TRBD1 (5 bases). Trimming took 5 bases from V and 9 from J, leaving 17 bases between them. This CDR3 region has 13 residues. In germline, CDR1 is LNHDA, CDR2 SQIVND (reference sequence). The CDR3: CASSLQGVAMQYF. CDR3 DNA sequence: TGTGCCAGTAGTTTGCAGGGTGTCGCCATGCAGTACTTC.

The chain is built from TRBV21-1 and TRBJ1-5; whether TRBD1, the table's D call, matches the DNA was not checked. TRBV21-1 is flagged as a pseudogene. The CDR3 is 14 residues long. The CDR3, as DNA: TGTGCCAGCAACAGGGGGCATAACAATCAGCCCCAGCATTTT. Encoded protein: CASNRGHNNQPQHF.

This chain links TRBV29-1 with TRBJ2-3; 12 bases align to TRBD2. Germline V CDR1 and CDR2: SQVTM, ANQGSEA. The length of the CDR3 is 16 residues. The V gene end was trimmed by 0 bases and the J gene end by 4 bases; junction bases not matched to a gene: 5. CDR3 loop: CSVEEPLAGGADTQYF. The CDR3 DNA sequence: TGCAGCGTTGAAGAACCCCTAGCGGGAGGGGCAGATACGCAGTATTTT.

This clone has more than one count but fewer than ten. V and J are TRBV2 and TRBJ2-1; 9 bases line up with TRBD2. The V segment lost 7 bases and the J segment 15 bases; nucleotides outside the gene matches: 10. The CDR3 length is 12 residues. Germline V CDR1 and CDR2: SNHLY, FYNNEI. CDR3 sequence (DNA): TGTGCCAGCACAAACGCGGGGGGGTATCCGTTCTTC. This encodes CASTNAGGYPFF.

CDR3 amino acids: CASSLALAGGQNTGELFF. The CDR3 DNA follows: TGTGCCAGCAGCTTAGCGCTAGCGGGGGGCCAGAACACCGGGGAGCTGTTTTTT. The chain carries TRBV7-2 and TRBJ2-2; 11 bases agree with TRBD2. Germline-derived CDR1 and CDR2 are SGHTA and FQGNSA. The CDR3 length is 18 residues. J lost 1 base, V lost 0 bases, and 4 bases had no gene match.

This chain joins TRBV7-2 and TRBJ2-3; 10 nucleotides align to TRBD2. Germline CDR1 and CDR2: SGHTA and FQGNSA. The CDR3 runs 15 residues. Losses at the gene ends were 5 bases for V and 6 bases for J; bases not matched to a gene: 8. DNA of the CDR3: TGTGCCAGCAGCAAATCAGCGGGGGGGCCGGATACGCAGTATTTT. Translating it yields CASSKSAGGPDTQYF.

A few counts support this clone. This chain's CDR3 is CASSRTGPLSGNTIYF. For the CDR3, the DNA is TGTGCCAGCTCCCGAACAGGGCCACTCTCTGGAAACACCATATATTTT. The chain couples TRBV18 to TRBJ1-3; D perhaps matches TRBD1 (6 bases). The CDR3 length is 16 residues. Between the trimmed V and J ends, which lost 6 bases and 0 bases, there was a span of 15 bases. Germline V gene lookup returns CDR1 KGHSH and CDR2 LQKENI.

The rearrangement links TRBV9 to TRBJ1-4; D is ambiguous. The CDR3 is 13 amino acids. The V gene lost 3 bases and the J gene lost 4 bases, with 7 bases spanning the gap. Germline V CDR1 and CDR2: SGDLS, YYNGEE. CDR3 residues: CASSGPDNEKLFF. DNA for the CDR3: TGTGCCAGCAGCGGTCCAGATAATGAAAAACTGTTTTTT.

This rearrangement joins TRBV12-3 or TRBV12-4 to TRBJ2-3; D is ambiguous. The V and J ends lost 6 bases and 6 bases respectively, with 13 bases between them. The CDR3 extends over 13 amino acids. The CDR3: CASSLSSADTQYF. The CDR3 DNA is TGTGCCAGCAGCTTAAGCTCAGCGGATACGCAGTATTTT.

The V call is TRBV6-5, the J call TRBJ2-1; 14 bases line up with TRBD2. The length of the CDR3 is 15 residues. Trimming removed 8 bases from V and 7 bases from J; junction bases left unmatched: 7. Germline-derived CDR1 and CDR2 are MNHEY and SVGAGI. The CDR3 DNA is TGTGCCAGCCGACTAGCGGGAGGGCCGAAAAATGAGCAGTTCTTC. Translation: CASRLAGGPKNEQFF.